This T cell receptor beta chain was retrieved from a study of response to subunit inactivated influenza vaccine. TCRdb re-called the RT-PCR reads with MiXCR, one entry per CDR3 protein. The sample records hundreds of thousands of distinct CDR3 sequences, about a fifth being singletons. This CDR3 region has 15 residues. Germline V gene data show CDR1 as SGHVS and CDR2 as FQNEAQ. V dropped 1 base and J dropped 3; count of bases not matched to a gene: 6. The sequences come from PBMCs from blood, collected more than 4 days after vaccination. This chain uses TRBV7-8 with TRBJ2-7; 7 nucleotides line up with TRBD2. The receptor's source is a man aged 45-65 years who received an inactivated influenza vaccine. This chain's CDR3 is CASSLGLASRYEQYF. The CDR3 DNA sequence: TGTGCCAGCAGCTTAGGACTAGCATCACGCTACGAGCAGTACTTC. Supplemented by reference TRBV7-8 and TRBJ2-7, the full variable domain reads GAGVSQSPRYKVAKRGQDVALRCDPISGHVSLFWYQQALGQGPEFLTYFQNEAQLDKSGLPSDRFFAERPEGSVSTLKIQRTQQEDSAVYLCASSLGLASRYEQYFGPGTRLTVT.